Following are 30 T cell receptor beta chains from one sample sequenced in a study of spatial heterogeneity in lung cancer. General study findings and limits: Counts of expanded intratumoral alpha and beta TCRs tracked tumor mutation counts.

TCRdb itself ran the 5' RACE reads through MiXCR, one entry per CDR3 protein. The sample lists fewer than 15,000 distinct CDR3 sequences; about 3% were seen once. As for time point: sample taken at primary tumor resection. For these receptors, no antigen is known. Specimen: lung tumor tissue, collected at surgery. These receptors were collected from a male donor with early-stage non-small cell lung cancer.

In this sample, this clonotype turned up many times. The gene calls are TRBV5-1 and TRBJ2-3; 12 bases are a match to TRBD2. Germline assignment: CDR1 SGHRS and CDR2 YFSETQ. This CDR3 has 16 residues. J lost 4 bases, V lost 2 bases, and 5 bases had no gene match. CDR3 bases: TGCGCCAGCAGCTTAGATGGACTAGCGGGGTCAGATACGCAGTATTTT. As protein: CASSLDGLAGSDTQYF.

This clonotype appeared many times. The chain carries TRBV28 and TRBJ2-1, with D possibly being TRBD2 (6 bases). From germline, CDR1 is MDHEN and CDR2 SYDVKM. Deletions cut 6 bases from V and 16 bases from J, with 16 bases between. The CDR3 is 11 residues long. The CDR3, as DNA: TGTGCCAGCAGATATCGGGACTGGATCTTCTTC. This sequence encodes CASRYRDWIFF.

This clonotype was recorded many times. The gene calls are TRBV20-1 and TRBJ1-4; 8 nucleotides align to TRBD1. Germline CDR1 DFQATT, CDR2 SNEGSKA (reference sequence). The V segment lost 6 bases and the J segment 7 bases; nucleotides outside the gene matches: 13. This CDR3 spans 15 amino acids. CDR3 amino acids: CSAPSPRQGSEKLFF. The DNA of the CDR3 is TGCAGTGCCCCCTCCCCGCGACAGGGGAGTGAAAAACTGTTTTTT.

This clonotype is termed medium-sized. V is TRBV7-2 and J is TRBJ1-6; D gene uncertain. Germline V gene lookup returns CDR1 SGHTA and CDR2 FQGNSA. Trimming cost V 2 bases and J 0 bases, with 5 bases left between them. The CDR3 runs 15 residues. CDR3 in DNA: TGTGCCAGCAGCTTACAGAGCTCCTATAATTCACCCCTCCACTTT. Translation: CASSLQSSYNSPLHF.

This clonotype was picked up many times. J is TRBJ2-7 and V is TRBV28; 10 bases line up with TRBD1. Germline loops: CDR1 MDHEN, CDR2 SYDVKM. CDR3 length equals 16 residues. V trimming: 5 bases; J trimming: 0 bases; junction bases outside the gene matches: 7. The CDR3 DNA sequence: TGTGCCAGCAGTCGCCCCGGGACAGGGGTCTCCTACGAGCAGTACTTC. Protein: CASSRPGTGVSYEQYF.

This clonotype appeared many times. The V call is TRBV12-3 or TRBV12-4, the J call TRBJ2-7; perhaps TRBD2 as D (5 bases). Trimming cost V 4 bases and J 4 bases, with 8 bases left between them. The length of the CDR3 is 12 residues. CDR3 sequence reads: CASSSDWYEQYF. The CDR3 region has the DNA TGTGCCAGCAGTTCGGACTGGTACGAGCAGTACTTC.

This clonotype came up many times. The V gene is TRBV11-3, the J gene TRBJ2-1; D remains ambiguous. This CDR3 comprises 14 residues. From germline, CDR1 is SGHNT and CDR2 YENEEA. V lost 1 base, J lost 8 bases, and 12 bases lay in between. DNA of the CDR3: TGTGCCAGCAGCTTAGGGCGGTCATGGGATGAGCAGTTCTTC. Its translation is CASSLGRSWDEQFF.

There are many counts of this clonotype. The gene calls are TRBV2 and TRBJ2-1; D unclear. CDR3 length equals 12 residues. Germline V CDR1 and CDR2: SNHLY, FYNNEI. Trimming took 5 bases from V and 3 from J, leaving 5 bases between them. The CDR3 protein is CASSRHYNEQFF. CDR3 DNA: TGTGCCAGCAGTCGGCACTACAATGAGCAGTTCTTC.

This clonotype was observed at least ten times. V and J are TRBV4-2 and TRBJ2-7; 10 nucleotides agree with TRBD2. The CDR3 is 15 residues long. V was clipped by 0 bases and J by 3 bases; unmatched bases: 2. Per the germline V gene, CDR1 is LGHNA and CDR2 is YNFKEQ. The CDR3 sequence is CASSQELAGVYEQYF. The CDR3 nucleotides read TGTGCCAGCAGCCAAGAGCTAGCGGGGGTCTACGAGCAGTACTTC.

The chain joins TRBV20-1 to TRBJ1-5; D perhaps matches TRBD1 (5 bases). The CDR3 covers 15 residues. The germline CDR1 and CDR2 sequences are DFQATT and SNEGSKA (reference sequence). With 2 bases removed from V and 3 bases from J, the gap between germline ends came to 14 bases. The CDR3 here is CSARSWGGNNQPQHF. In DNA, the CDR3 is TGCAGTGCTAGAAGTTGGGGGGGTAACAATCAGCCCCAGCATTTT.

This clonotype was detected ten times or more. The chain uses TRBV6-5 and TRBJ1-3; D is unclear. The CDR3 runs to 16 residues. The germline V gene encodes CDR1 MNHEY and CDR2 SVGAGI. Trimming left V 0 bases short and J 4 bases short, with 13 bases between. The chain's CDR3 is CASSYSGAQTGNTIYF. The CDR3 DNA follows: TGTGCCAGCAGTTACTCGGGAGCGCAGACCGGAAACACCATATATTTT.

This clonotype was picked up many times. This chain links TRBV27 with TRBJ1-1; the D gene is possibly TRBD1 (5 bases). CDR1 and CDR2 (germline): MNHEY, SMNVEV (reference sequence). The CDR3 is made up of 16 amino acids. The V gene lost 2 bases and the J gene lost 0 bases, with 13 bases spanning the gap. CDR3 loop: CASSLRGIPMNTEAFF. The DNA for the CDR3 is TGTGCCAGCAGTTTAAGGGGAATACCGATGAACACTGAAGCTTTCTTT.

There are many counts of this clonotype. The V and J genes are TRBV19 and TRBJ1-5, with D uncertain. Trimming left V 1 base short and J 7 bases short, with 8 bases between. The germline V gene encodes CDR1 LNHDA and CDR2 SQIVND (reference sequence). The CDR3 spans 13 residues. This CDR3 is CASSIGVRQPQHF. The CDR3 nucleotides read TGTGCCAGTAGTATAGGCGTGAGGCAGCCCCAGCATTTT.

This clonotype was seen repeatedly, ten times or more. V and J are TRBV10-3 and TRBJ2-1; weak D call: TRBD2 (6 bases). Between the trimmed V and J ends, which lost 4 bases and 4 bases, there was a span of 11 bases. From germline, CDR1 is ENHRY and CDR2 SYGVKD. The CDR3 sequence is 14 residues long. The CDR3 nucleotides are TGTGCCATCAGTGCGGGAGACGAGTACAATGAGCAGTTCTTC. Protein product: CAISAGDEYNEQFF.

This clonotype was counted ten times or more. This chain links TRBV13 with TRBJ2-7, with 7 bases lining up with TRBD1. The CDR3 consists of 14 residues. The germline V gene encodes CDR1 PRHDT and CDR2 FYEKMQ (reference sequence). The V and J ends lost 5 bases and 2 bases, in that order; junction bases with no gene match: 6. The CDR3 coding sequence is TGTGCCAGCAGCACTCGACAGGGCACCTACGAGCAGTACTTC. Amino acid sequence: CASSTRQGTYEQYF.

This clonotype was counted at least ten times. The rearrangement uses TRBV11-2 and TRBJ2-2; 8 bases map to TRBD1. The V gene end was trimmed by 4 bases and the J gene end by 2 bases; junction bases not matched to a gene: 9. The V gene's germline CDR1 is SGHAT and CDR2 FQNNGV. The CDR3 extends over 17 amino acids. CDR3 region: CASSYLIGQGNTGELFF. CDR3 in DNA: TGTGCCAGCAGCTACTTAATAGGACAGGGCAACACCGGGGAGCTGTTTTTT.

Ten or more counts support this clonotype. V usage is TRBV27 and J usage is TRBJ1-6, with 8 positions matching TRBD1. Germline V gene sequence: CDR1 MNHEY, CDR2 SMNVEV (reference sequence). The CDR3 loop spans 17 amino acids. Trimming took 5 bases from V and 1 from J; bases not matched to a gene: 7. As DNA, the CDR3 is TGTGCCAGCAGTCAAGACAGGGGTGGATCCTATAATTCACCCCTCCACTTT. Translation: CASSQDRGGSYNSPLHF.

This clonotype was observed at least ten times. The rearrangement links TRBV2 to TRBJ2-3; possible D gene TRBD1, 6 bases. Trimming took 2 bases from V and 0 from J, leaving 6 bases between them. CDR3 size: 14 residues. The germline V gene has CDR1 SNHLY and CDR2 FYNNEI. CDR3 in amino acids: CASSERGSTDTQYF. The CDR3 DNA sequence: TGTGCCAGCAGTGAAAGGGGGAGCACAGATACGCAGTATTTT. The full variable domain, in which reference TRBV2 and TRBJ2-3 provide the parts outside the CDR3, is EPEVTQTPSHQVTQMGQEVILRCVPISNHLYFYWYRQILGQKVEFLVSFYNNEISEKSEIFDDQFSVERPDGSNFTLKIRSTKLEDSAMYFCASSERGSTDTQYFGPGTRLTVL.

In its sample, this clonotype was seen many times. The gene calls are TRBV4-2 and TRBJ2-5; no clear D gene. The CDR3 totals 13 residues. The V gene lost 0 bases and the J gene lost 5 bases, with 7 bases spanning the gap. Germline CDR1 is LGHNA and CDR2 is YNFKEQ. CDR3 protein: CASSQESAETQYF. The DNA of the CDR3 is TGTGCCAGCAGCCAAGAATCGGCGGAGACCCAGTACTTC.

The sample holds many counts of this clonotype. The chain links TRBV28 to TRBJ1-5, with D possibly TRBD1 on 5 matching bases. The V gene's germline CDR1 is MDHEN and CDR2 SYDVKM. The V end was cut by 4 bases, the J end by 2 bases, with 6 bases between. The CDR3 is 13 amino acids. The CDR3 loop reads CASSWTRNQPQHF. In DNA, the CDR3 is TGTGCCAGCAGTTGGACACGCAATCAGCCCCAGCATTTT.

This clonotype was observed many times. The chain uses TRBV20-1 and TRBJ2-1; possible D gene TRBD2, 6 bases. The ends were cut back, 3 bases at V and 6 bases at J, with 18 bases in the middle. CDR1 is DFQATT and CDR2 is SNEGSKA in the germline V gene (reference sequence). The CDR3 sequence is 15 residues long. CDR3 sequence reads: CSASNPGGDGNEQFF. In nucleotides, the CDR3 is TGCAGTGCTAGTAATCCCGGGGGAGATGGCAATGAGCAGTTCTTC.

This clonotype is medium-sized. The rearrangement uses TRBV20-1 and TRBJ1-4, with D unresolved. Per germline, CDR1 DFQATT and CDR2 SNEGSKA (reference sequence). CDR3 length: 13 residues. The V end lost 7 bases, the J end lost 11 bases, and 20 bases lay between the germline ends. The CDR3 sequence is CSVGGLRGGKLFF. The DNA for the CDR3 is TGCAGTGTTGGAGGTCTTCGTGGTGGGAAACTGTTTTTT.

In its sample, this clonotype is medium-sized (0.01 to 0.1%). The chain recombines TRBV6-2 or TRBV6-3 with TRBJ1-1, with 7 bases identical to TRBD1. Germline values: CDR1 MNHEY, CDR2 SVGEGT. The CDR3 runs 16 residues. The ends lost 6 bases at V and 3 bases at J; junction bases unmatched: 13. DNA for the CDR3: TGTGCCAGCAGCCGCCCCCTGGGACAGAAAGACACTGAAGCTTTCTTT. Residues: CASSRPLGQKDTEAFF.

This clonotype was picked up a small number of times. This rearrangement joins TRBV3-1 to TRBJ2-3; 8 bases line up with TRBD2. The CDR3 runs 14 residues. CDR1 and CDR2 (germline): LGHDT, YNNKEL (reference sequence). J lost 0 bases, V lost 7 bases, and 3 bases had no gene match. This CDR3 is CASTKRGSTDTQYF. CDR3 DNA sequence: TGTGCCAGCACTAAGCGGGGGAGCACAGATACGCAGTATTTT.

This clonotype was counted ten times or more. V usage is TRBV5-1 and J usage is TRBJ2-1; no clear D. Deletions cut 0 bases from V and 5 bases from J, with 9 bases between. Germline assignment: CDR1 SGHRS and CDR2 YFSETQ. The CDR3 has 14 residues. CDR3 in amino acids: CASSLGQVHNEQFF. CDR3 DNA sequence: TGCGCCAGCAGCTTGGGTCAGGTGCACAATGAGCAGTTCTTC. The entire variable domain, with the rest obtained from reference TRBV5-1 and TRBJ2-1, is as follows: KAGVTQTPRYLIKTRGQQVTLSCSPISGHRSVSWYQQTPGQGLQFLFEYFSETQRNKGNFPGRFSGRQFSNSRSEMNVSTLELGDSALYLCASSLGQVHNEQFFGPGTRLTVL.

Many counts were recorded for this clonotype. The chain is built from TRBV15 and TRBJ2-5; D perhaps matches TRBD1 (5 bases). V was clipped by 0 bases and J by 5 bases, with 19 bases between them. The germline gives CDR1 LNHNV, CDR2 YYDKDF (reference sequence). This CDR3 region has 17 residues. The CDR3, as DNA: TGTGCCACCAGCAGAGATGGGGCATTTTTCGGCGGCGAGACCCAGTACTTC. This encodes CATSRDGAFFGGETQYF.

This clonotype showed up many times. The rearrangement joins TRBV3-1 to TRBJ2-7; TRBD2 might be the D (5 bases). Germline assignment: CDR1 LGHDT and CDR2 YNNKEL (reference sequence). The CDR3 is 11 amino acids. V was clipped by 6 bases and J by 7 bases, with 10 bases between them. Written as DNA, the CDR3 is TGTGCCAGCAGTTCCACGGGGGAGCAGTACTTC. Amino acids: CASSSTGEQYF.

This clonotype occurred many times. The V and J genes are TRBV4-3 and TRBJ1-1; no firm D call. The V gene's germline CDR1 is LGHNA and CDR2 YSLEER. V was cut by 3 bases and J by 4 bases, with 15 bases left in between. The CDR3 is 15 residues long. CDR3 sequence: CASSHGTRRFTEAFF. CDR3 nucleotide sequence: TGCGCCAGCAGCCACGGAACCAGACGGTTCACTGAAGCTTTCTTT.

By share of the sample, this clonotype is medium-sized. The rearrangement joins TRBV28 to TRBJ1-3; D may be TRBD1 (5 bases). The CDR3 loop spans 16 amino acids. Germline-derived CDR1 and CDR2 are MDHEN and SYDVKM. V lost 5 bases and J lost 4, with 18 bases in between. The DNA of the CDR3 is TGTGCCAGCAGTCCTGCGGGGCTCGGGGCCGGAAACACCATATATTTT. This encodes CASSPAGLGAGNTIYF.

This clonotype was observed at least ten times. The chain uses TRBV30 and TRBJ1-1; D is ambiguous. The length of the CDR3 is 13 residues. The V end lost 0 bases, the J end lost 0 bases, and 5 bases lay between the germline ends. Per the germline V gene, CDR1 is GTSNPN and CDR2 is SVGIG (reference sequence). Written as DNA, the CDR3 is TGTGCCTGGAGTGTACTTCTGAACACTGAAGCTTTCTTT. Translating it yields CAWSVLLNTEAFF.